This TCR beta chain was profiled in a study of human T cells and chemical hapten exposure. In this sample, this clonotype turned up many times. Antigen specificity is unknown. CDR1 and CDR2 (germline): GTSNPN, SVGIG (reference sequence). CDR3 length equals 13 residues. V dropped 1 base and J dropped 1 base, with 5 bases sitting between them. Unique molecular identifiers were attached to individual cDNA molecules during library preparation. TCRdb independently ran MiXCR on the RACE reads; one entry per CDR3 protein. The data contain 75,000 to 95,000 distinct CDR3 sequences, 12% of them singletons. Indicated time point: patch test 1, 2 weeks after DPC sensitization. Sample treatment: therapeutic diphenylcyclopropenone sensitization with weekly scalp DPC. Whole-study findings and limits: The donors suffered from alopecia, so their immune response may not match that of healthy people.

Sequences were derived from whole blood, sampled in connection with sensitization to the hapten diphenylcyclopropenone (DPC). The source of this sequence is a woman aged 55 to 70 with alopecia areata. Some clones in this sample may be carry-over from other donors' samples. The V call is TRBV30, the J call TRBJ1-3; D is unclear. The CDR3 is CAWSGGSGNTIYF. The CDR3, as DNA: TGTGCCTGGAGTGGAGGTTCTGGAAACACCATATATTTT.